This is a list of T cell receptor beta chains from one sample in a study of shared clonotypes between healthy human individuals. Assay: immunoSEQ multiplex PCR; the TCRdb copy retains only in-frame clones and omits some. In the table there are roughly 1.4 million clones, approximately 98.5% of which are singletons. The sample consisted of naive CD4+ T cells sorted from blood. Receptors were obtained from a man younger than 45 in good health. Both conserved end residues are part of each CDR3. Fields, in order: J gene, V gene, D gene, CDR3 protein, CDR3 DNA. The D gene is left open where the match is weak.

j_gene: TRBJ2-1; v_gene: TRBV5-1; d_gene: TRBD2; CDR3aa: CASSLLGTSGSFSYNEQFF; CDR3nt: TGCGCCAGCAGCTTGCTCGGGACTAGCGGGAGTTTTTCCTACAATGAGCAGTTCTTC
j_gene: TRBJ2-7; v_gene: TRBV28; d_gene: NA; CDR3aa: CASSLERFYEQYF; CDR3nt: TGTGCCAGCAGTTTGGAGCGGTTCTACGAGCAGTACTTC
j_gene: TRBJ1-4; v_gene: TRBV7-9; d_gene: TRBD1; CDR3aa: CASRATGAYGKLFF; CDR3nt: TGTGCCAGCAGGGCAACAGGGGCGTATGGAAAACTGTTTTTT
j_gene: TRBJ2-3; v_gene: TRBV19; d_gene: NA; CDR3aa: CASSFPGRQYF; CDR3nt: TGTGCCAGTAGTTTCCCCGGGAGGCAGTATTTT
j_gene: TRBJ2-2; v_gene: TRBV5-1; d_gene: NA; CDR3aa: CASSLEVAGSNTGELFF; CDR3nt: TGCGCCAGCAGCTTGGAGGTCGCAGGGTCGAACACCGGGGAGCTGTTTTTT
j_gene: TRBJ2-7; v_gene: TRBV2; d_gene: TRBD1; CDR3aa: CASRQGNYEQYF; CDR3nt: TGTGCCAGCAGACAGGGGAACTACGAGCAGTACTTC
j_gene: TRBJ2-7; v_gene: TRBV11-3; d_gene: NA; CDR3aa: CASSSTSVSYEQYF; CDR3nt: TGTGCCAGCAGCTCGACTAGTGTTTCCTACGAGCAGTACTTC
j_gene: TRBJ1-2; v_gene: TRBV7-9; d_gene: NA; CDR3aa: CASSHTKNREANYGYTF; CDR3nt: TGTGCCAGCAGCCATACCAAAAACAGGGAAGCTAACTATGGCTACACCTTC
j_gene: TRBJ2-6; v_gene: TRBV9; d_gene: NA; CDR3aa: CASSVVWTAGSGANVLTF; CDR3nt: TGTGCCAGCAGCGTAGTGTGGACAGCGGGTTCTGGGGCCAACGTCCTGACTTTC
j_gene: TRBJ1-1; v_gene: TRBV9; d_gene: NA; CDR3aa: CASSVRAGDTEAFF; CDR3nt: TGTGCCAGCAGCGTAAGGGCAGGGGACACTGAAGCTTTCTTT